The 30 T cell receptor beta chains reported below all come from one sample, sequenced in a study of cytomegalovirus exposure and HLA in healthy donors. Profiling relied on immunoSEQ multiplex PCR, and the TCRdb table lists in-frame clones only, not all of them. The data hold 150,000 to 200,000 clones, with about 81% observed a single time. The sample taken for sequencing was PBMCs. The source of these receptors is a woman aged 25 to 39 in good health and CMV-seronegative.

This clone was picked up a small number of times. This chain connects TRBV2 to TRBJ1-5, with D possibly matching TRBD1 (5 bases). The length of the CDR3 is 16 residues. The germline V gene encodes CDR1 SNHLY and CDR2 FYNNEI. Trimming stripped 6 bases from V and 0 bases from J, with 15 bases between. The CDR3 coding sequence is TGTGCCAGCAGCGACGACAGCCCTTATAGCAATCAGCCCCAGCATTTT. Amino acids: CASSDDSPYSNQPQHF.

The V and J genes are TRBV14 and TRBJ1-2; D is uncertain. The CDR3 is made up of 13 amino acids. CDR1 and CDR2 from the germline V gene are SGHDN and FVKESK. Trimming removed 0 bases at V and 1 base at J, with 3 bases between. CDR3 sequence: CASSQDYNYGYTF. The CDR3, as DNA: TGTGCCAGCAGCCAAGACTATAACTATGGCTACACCTTC.

The CDR3 DNA is TGTGCCAGCAGCTTGGCCGCAGGCGGGGGGTCCTACGAGCAGTACTTC. It yields the protein CASSLAAGGGSYEQYF. The chain is built from TRBV5-4 and TRBJ2-7, with 8 bases lining up with TRBD2. The trim removed 0 bases at V and 1 base at J, leaving 6 bases unmatched. The CDR3 covers 16 residues. Germline CDR1 reads SGHNT; CDR2 reads YYREEE (reference sequence).

The rearrangement links TRBV7-9 to TRBJ1-2; 7 nucleotides align to TRBD1. Germline V gene data show CDR1 as SEHNR and CDR2 as FQNEAQ (reference sequence). The CDR3 runs 13 residues. V was pared by 5 bases and J by 8 bases, with 8 bases of the junction left unmatched. DNA of the CDR3: TGTGCCAGCAGCAGCACAGGGGCGGACGGCTACACCTTC. Its protein is CASSSTGADGYTF.

V usage is TRBV10-1 and J usage is TRBJ1-1; 7 bases map to TRBD1. V lost 5 bases and J lost 0; bases outside the gene matches: 3. The CDR3 loop spans 14 amino acids. In germline, CDR1 is WNHNN, CDR2 SYGVQD (reference sequence). CDR3 sequence (DNA): TGCGCCAGCAGTAAACAGGGGATGAACACTGAAGCTTTCTTT. This sequence encodes CASSKQGMNTEAFF.

The chain has TRBV19 and TRBJ2-1; D unresolved. This CDR3 region has 14 residues. Trimming removed 4 bases from V and 5 bases from J, with 12 bases in between. CDR1 and CDR2 from the germline V gene are LNHDA and SQIVND (reference sequence). The CDR3 DNA sequence: TGTGCCAGTAGTACCCCCCTTCAGGACAATGAGCAGTTCTTC. This encodes CASSTPLQDNEQFF.

The chain has TRBV30 and TRBJ1-1; D uncertain. V was cut by 4 bases and J by 0 bases, with 3 bases left in between. This CDR3 comprises 11 residues. Germline CDR1 and CDR2: GTSNPN and SVGIG (reference sequence). The CDR3 coding sequence is TGTGCCTGGAACATGAACACTGAAGCTTTCTTT. Encoded protein: CAWNMNTEAFF. The whole variable domain, remainder taken from reference TRBV30 and TRBJ1-1, is SQTIHQWPATLVQPVGSPLSLECTVEGTSNPNLYWYRQAAGRGLQLLFYSVGIGQISSEVPQNLSASRPQDRQFILSSKKLLLSDSGFYLCAWNMNTEAFFGQGTRLTVV.

This rearrangement joins TRBV10-3 to TRBJ2-2; 10 bases are a match to TRBD1. Germline V gene lookup returns CDR1 ENHRY and CDR2 SYGVKD. V was pared by 10 bases and J by 0 bases, with 2 bases of the junction left unmatched. The CDR3 length is 14 residues. CDR3 sequence (DNA): TGTGCCACCGGACAGGGGGCGAACACCGGGGAGCTGTTTTTT. It is translated as CATGQGANTGELFF.

V gene TRBV5-1 combines with J gene TRBJ2-7, with 10 bases lining up with TRBD1. V lost 5 bases, J lost 4 bases, and 6 bases stayed unmatched. CDR1 is SGHRS, CDR2 YFSETQ, per germline. There are 14 residues in the CDR3. CDR3 in amino acids: CASRPPGQGYEQYF. The CDR3 DNA reads as TGCGCCAGCAGACCGCCGGGACAGGGGTACGAGCAGTACTTC.

J is TRBJ1-5 and V is TRBV19; maybe TRBD1 (5 bases). The germline V gene encodes CDR1 LNHDA and CDR2 SQIVND (reference sequence). Trimming stripped 6 bases from V and 0 bases from J, with 27 bases between. The length of the CDR3 is 20 residues. The CDR3 sequence is CASSMRRGVSFVYSNQPQHF. DNA of the CDR3: TGTGCCAGTAGCATGCGGAGGGGTGTTTCGTTTGTTTATAGCAATCAGCCCCAGCATTTT.

V usage is TRBV7-2 and J usage is TRBJ2-1, with a weak D call TRBD2 (7 bases). The CDR3 runs 15 residues. Germline V lookup: CDR1 SGHTA, CDR2 FQGNSA. V was shortened by 2 bases and J by 9 bases, with 17 bases between the two germline ends. As DNA, the CDR3 is TGTGCCAGCAGCTTACGCGGGAGCCAAGGGGGTGAGCAGTTCTTC. This sequence encodes CASSLRGSQGGEQFF.

J is TRBJ2-6 and V is TRBV18; possible D gene TRBD2, 6 bases. CDR1 and CDR2 from the germline V gene are KGHSH and LQKENI. The germline V and J ends were trimmed by 5 bases and 2 bases, with 16 bases remaining between them. The CDR3 covers 17 residues. The CDR3 sequence is CASSDAGGSTGANVLTF. DNA of the CDR3: TGTGCCAGCTCAGATGCCGGGGGTTCAACTGGGGCCAACGTCCTGACTTTC. Drawing the rest from reference TRBV18 and TRBJ2-6, the complete variable domain is NAGVMQNPRHLVRRRGQEARLRCSPMKGHSHVYWYRQLPEEGLKFMVYLQKENIIDESGMPKERFSAEFPKEGPSILRIQQVVRGDSAAYFCASSDAGGSTGANVLTFGAGSRLTVL.

This rearrangement joins TRBV28 to TRBJ2-7; TRBD1 aligns across 9 bases. This CDR3 is built from 15 residues. After removal of 5 bases from V and 4 bases from J, the junction contained 9 bases not matched to a gene. Germline V CDR1 and CDR2: MDHEN, SYDVKM. CDR3 sequence: CASSAPGDRVYEQYF. CDR3 bases: TGTGCCAGCAGTGCGCCGGGGGACAGGGTATACGAGCAGTACTTC.

The chain combines TRBV5-6 with TRBJ2-7, with D hard to call. Trimming removed 0 bases from V and 2 bases from J, with 6 bases in between. This CDR3 has 13 residues. Germline CDR1 and CDR2: SGHDT and YYEEEE. CDR3 nucleotide sequence: TGTGCCAGCAGCTTGGACAGTCCCTACGAGCAGTACTTC. This codes for CASSLDSPYEQYF.

The rearrangement uses TRBV19 and TRBJ2-3; TRBD1 is a possible D gene (6 bases). The germline gives CDR1 LNHDA, CDR2 SQIVND (reference sequence). Trimming pared 5 bases from V and 5 bases from J, leaving 14 bases between. The CDR3 is 14 amino acids. Here the CDR3 DNA reads TGTGCCAGTAGTCAGCAGGGGTCGGTAGATACGCAGTATTTT. It is translated as CASSQQGSVDTQYF.

The rearrangement links TRBV9 to TRBJ1-2; 7 positions agree with TRBD1. V lost 4 bases and J lost 4; bases outside the gene matches: 10. Germline-derived CDR1 and CDR2 are SGDLS and YYNGEE. This CDR3 is built from 15 residues. CDR3 sequence reads: CASSFHKGAGYGYTF. In DNA form, the CDR3 reads TGTGCCAGCAGCTTCCACAAGGGGGCTGGCTATGGCTACACCTTC.

A note on this clone: The junction departs from germline at one end; a sequencing error may be responsible. The V gene is TRBV5-5, the J gene TRBJ2-7; 9 bases match TRBD1. The germline CDR1 and CDR2 sequences are SGHKS and YYEKEE (reference sequence). CDR3 length equals 12 residues. The CDR3 sequence is CASSGWDRDLFF. As DNA, the CDR3 is TGTGCCAGCAGCGGGTGGGACAGGGACCTTTTCTTC.

The gene calls are TRBV18 and TRBJ2-2; possible D gene TRBD2, 6 bases. The V end was cut by 6 bases, the J end by 1 base, with 12 bases between. Germline V gene sequence: CDR1 KGHSH, CDR2 LQKENI. This CDR3 is built from 15 residues. The CDR3 sequence is CASSLGGVNTGELFF. CDR3 sequence (DNA): TGTGCCAGCTCCCTGGGGGGAGTGAACACCGGGGAGCTGTTTTTT.

The V gene is TRBV9, the J gene TRBJ1-1; D perhaps matches TRBD1 (5 bases). Trimming pared 2 bases from V and 6 bases from J, leaving 8 bases between. The CDR3 contains 12 residues. Germline CDR1 reads SGDLS; CDR2 reads YYNGEE. The CDR3 spells CASSVGGSEAFF. For the CDR3, the DNA is TGTGCCAGCAGCGTTGGGGGGTCTGAAGCTTTCTTT.

CDR3 bases: TGTGCCAGCAGCTTGGGCCTAGCGGGAGGCCCTAGCTACGAGCAGTACTTC. Translated, it gives CASSLGLAGGPSYEQYF. The chain joins TRBV5-4 to TRBJ2-7; 11 bases align to TRBD2. This CDR3 is built from 17 residues. The germline V gene encodes CDR1 SGHNT and CDR2 YYREEE (reference sequence). With V trimmed by 0 bases and J by 3 bases, 8 bases remained unmatched.

This clone was recorded only once. The chain couples TRBV5-1 to TRBJ2-7, with TRBD2 as a possible D gene (6 bases). Germline values: CDR1 SGHRS, CDR2 YFSETQ. The CDR3 is made up of 13 amino acids. Deletions cut 5 bases from V and 2 bases from J, with 11 bases between. CDR3 nucleotides: TGCGCCAGCAGGGCGGGACTCCCCTACGAGCAGTACTTC. It specifies CASRAGLPYEQYF.

This clone occurred a few times. This may arise from a read error, as a much more abundant clone is one base away. The rearrangement uses TRBV5-4 and TRBJ1-2; TRBD1 matches 10 bases. The germline gives CDR1 SGHNT, CDR2 YYREEE (reference sequence). The CDR3 totals 13 residues. The trim removed 2 bases at V and 6 bases at J, leaving 1 base unmatched. CDR3 sequence reads: CASSFGTGDGYTF. In nucleotides, the CDR3 is TGTGCCAGCAGCTTCGGGACAGGGGATGGCTACACCTTC.

This clone turned up a few times. V is TRBV6-5 and J is TRBJ1-1, with D possibly being TRBD1 (5 bases). Germline lookup yields CDR1 MNHEY and CDR2 SVGAGI. The V end was cut by 2 bases, the J end by 5 bases, with 6 bases between. The CDR3 is 12 residues long. DNA for the CDR3: TGTGCCAGCAGTTACGGGGGGACTGAAGCTTTCTTT. Residues: CASSYGGTEAFF.

This rearrangement joins TRBV11-3 to TRBJ2-7; tentative D call: TRBD2 (5 bases). Trimming left V 5 bases short and J 9 bases short, with 17 bases between. The CDR3 contains 13 residues. Germline V gene data show CDR1 as SGHNT and CDR2 as YENEEA. The DNA for the CDR3 is TGTGCCAGCAGCCCCGGCGGGCTGTCGGGGCAGTACTTC. Encoded protein: CASSPGGLSGQYF.

V gene TRBV2 combines with J gene TRBJ2-1; a weak D match, TRBD1 (5 bases). The germline V gene has CDR1 SNHLY and CDR2 FYNNEI. V lost 6 bases and J 4 bases, leaving 13 bases between the germline ends. The CDR3 runs to 14 residues. CDR3 in DNA: TGTGCCAGCAGCCGGCAGGGTAGATACAATGAGCAGTTCTTC. This codes for CASSRQGRYNEQFF.

V usage is TRBV19 and J usage is TRBJ1-4, with 7 bases aligning to TRBD1. V lost 0 bases, J lost 6 bases, and 7 bases stayed unmatched. This CDR3 is 16 amino acids long. CDR1 is LNHDA, CDR2 SQIVND, per germline (reference sequence). As DNA, the CDR3 is TGTGCCAGTAGTATAGACCGGACAGGACTCGATGAAAAACTGTTTTTT. This translates into CASSIDRTGLDEKLFF.

The chain has TRBV6-5 and TRBJ1-2; 8 bases are a match to TRBD1. Germline V CDR1 and CDR2: MNHEY, SVGAGI. The CDR3 runs to 14 residues. The V segment lost 2 bases and the J segment 7 bases; nucleotides outside the gene matches: 6. The CDR3 nucleotides are TGTGCCAGCAGTTACCCTGGACAGGGTGGTGGCTACACCTTC. It yields the protein CASSYPGQGGGYTF.

J is TRBJ1-2 and V is TRBV28; D perhaps matches TRBD1 (6 bases). Trimming pared 5 bases from V and 4 bases from J, leaving 14 bases between. CDR1 and CDR2 from the germline V gene are MDHEN and SYDVKM. The CDR3 is 14 amino acids. The chain's CDR3 is CASSLRTAFYGYTF. The CDR3 bases are TGTGCCAGCAGTCTAAGGACAGCTTTCTATGGCTACACCTTC.

This clone showed up just a few times. This rearrangement joins TRBV29-1 to TRBJ1-1; 7 bases fit TRBD1. The J segment lost 0 bases and the V segment lost 7 bases, leaving 5 bases of the junction unmatched. Germline values: CDR1 SQVTM, CDR2 ANQGSEA. The CDR3 spans 13 residues. DNA for the CDR3: TGCAGCGCGGGACAGCTTATGAACACTGAAGCTTTCTTT. This sequence encodes CSAGQLMNTEAFF. The full variable domain, its missing parts supplied by reference TRBV29-1 and TRBJ1-1, is SAVISQKPSRDICQRGTSLTIQCQVDSQVTMMFWYRQQPGQSLTLIATANQGSEATYESGFVIDKFPISRPNLTFSTLTVSNMSPEDSSIYLCSAGQLMNTEAFFGQGTRLTVV.

This chain joins TRBV7-7 and TRBJ2-7; the match to TRBD1 covers 7 bases. CDR3 size: 17 residues. Germline V lookup: CDR1 SSHAT, CDR2 FNYEAQ (reference sequence). V lost 6 bases to trimming and J lost 3 bases; unmatched junction nucleotides: 17. The CDR3 reads CASSQPSHGQDLYEQYF. The CDR3 nucleotides are TGTGCCAGCAGTCAACCAAGTCACGGACAGGACCTCTACGAGCAGTACTTC.